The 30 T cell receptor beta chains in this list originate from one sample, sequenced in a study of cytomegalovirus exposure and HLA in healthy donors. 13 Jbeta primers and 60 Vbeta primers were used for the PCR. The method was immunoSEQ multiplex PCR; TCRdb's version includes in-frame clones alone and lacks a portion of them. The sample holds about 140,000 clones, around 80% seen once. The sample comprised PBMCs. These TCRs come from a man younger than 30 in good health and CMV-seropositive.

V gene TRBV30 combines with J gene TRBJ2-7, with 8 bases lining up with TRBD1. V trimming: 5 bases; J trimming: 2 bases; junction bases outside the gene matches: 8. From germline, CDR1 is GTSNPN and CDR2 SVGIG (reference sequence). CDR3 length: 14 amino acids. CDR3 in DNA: TGTGCCTGGTCGCCGGGACAGGTACCCTACGAGCAGTACTTC. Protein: CAWSPGQVPYEQYF.

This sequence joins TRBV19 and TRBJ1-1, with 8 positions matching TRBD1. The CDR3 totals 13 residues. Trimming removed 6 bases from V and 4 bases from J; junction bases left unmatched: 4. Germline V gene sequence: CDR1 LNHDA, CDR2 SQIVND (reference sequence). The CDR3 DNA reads TGTGCCAGTAGGCCTACAGGGGGCACTGAAGCTTTCTTT. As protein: CASRPTGGTEAFF.

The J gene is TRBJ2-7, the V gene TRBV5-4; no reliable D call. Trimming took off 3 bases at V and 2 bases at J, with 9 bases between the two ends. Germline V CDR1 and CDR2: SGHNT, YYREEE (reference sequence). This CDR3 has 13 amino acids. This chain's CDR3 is CASSYGRTYEQYF. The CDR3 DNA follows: TGTGCCAGCAGCTACGGCAGGACCTACGAGCAGTACTTC.

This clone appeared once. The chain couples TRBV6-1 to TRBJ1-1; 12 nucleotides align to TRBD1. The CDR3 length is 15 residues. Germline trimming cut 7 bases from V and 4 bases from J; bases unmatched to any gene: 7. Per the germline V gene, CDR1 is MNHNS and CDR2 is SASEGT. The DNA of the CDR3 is TGTGCCAGCACCCTGGGACAGGGGGCCGGCACTGAAGCTTTCTTT. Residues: CASTLGQGAGTEAFF.

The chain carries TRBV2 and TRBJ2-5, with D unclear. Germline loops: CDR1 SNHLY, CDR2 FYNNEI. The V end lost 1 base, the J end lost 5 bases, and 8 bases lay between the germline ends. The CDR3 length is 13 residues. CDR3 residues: CASSEVKRETQYF. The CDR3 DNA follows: TGTGCCAGCAGTGAAGTCAAACGGGAGACCCAGTACTTC.

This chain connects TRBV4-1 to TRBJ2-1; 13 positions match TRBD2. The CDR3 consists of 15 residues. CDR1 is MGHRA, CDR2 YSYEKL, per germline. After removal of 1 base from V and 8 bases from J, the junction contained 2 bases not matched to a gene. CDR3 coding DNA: TGCGCCAGCAGCCAAGGACTAGCGGGAGGCGATGAGCAGTTCTTC. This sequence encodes CASSQGLAGGDEQFF.

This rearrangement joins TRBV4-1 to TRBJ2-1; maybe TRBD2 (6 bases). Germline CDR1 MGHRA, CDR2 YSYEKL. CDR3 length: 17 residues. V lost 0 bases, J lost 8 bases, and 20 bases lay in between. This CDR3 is CASSQERRAGSSDEQFF. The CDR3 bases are TGCGCCAGCAGCCAAGAAAGGCGTGCCGGGAGCTCGGATGAGCAGTTCTTC.

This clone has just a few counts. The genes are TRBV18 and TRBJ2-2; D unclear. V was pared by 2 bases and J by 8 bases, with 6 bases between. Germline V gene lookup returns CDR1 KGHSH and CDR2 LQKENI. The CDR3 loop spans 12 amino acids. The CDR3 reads CASSPSTGELFF. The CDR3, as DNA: TGTGCCAGCTCACCATCCACAGGGGAGCTGTTTTTT.

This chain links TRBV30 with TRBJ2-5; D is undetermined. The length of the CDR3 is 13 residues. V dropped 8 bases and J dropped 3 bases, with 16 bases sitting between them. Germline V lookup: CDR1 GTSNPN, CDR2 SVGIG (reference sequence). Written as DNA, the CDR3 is TGTGCCAGGATCGAGGTAGACGAAGAGACCCAGTACTTC. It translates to CARIEVDEETQYF. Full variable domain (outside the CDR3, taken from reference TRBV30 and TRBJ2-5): SQTIHQWPATLVQPVGSPLSLECTVEGTSNPNLYWYRQAAGRGLQLLFYSVGIGQISSEVPQNLSASRPQDRQFILSSKKLLLSDSGFYLCARIEVDEETQYFGPGTRLLVL.

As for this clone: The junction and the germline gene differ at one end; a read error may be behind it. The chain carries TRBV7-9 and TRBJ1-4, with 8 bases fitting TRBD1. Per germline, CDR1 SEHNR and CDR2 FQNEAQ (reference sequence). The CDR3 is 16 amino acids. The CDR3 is CSSSSYWTGHGEKLFF. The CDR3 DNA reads TGTTCCAGCAGCTCCTACTGGACAGGGCATGGGGAAAAACTGTTTTTT.

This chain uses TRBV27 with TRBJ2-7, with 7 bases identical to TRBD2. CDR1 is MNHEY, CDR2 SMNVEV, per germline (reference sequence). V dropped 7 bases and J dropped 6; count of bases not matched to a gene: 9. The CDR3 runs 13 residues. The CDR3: CASNLAGVGEQYF. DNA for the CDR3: TGTGCCAGCAACCTTGCGGGGGTCGGCGAGCAGTACTTC.

CDR3 DNA: TGTGCCAGCAGCCCGATAAAGCGGGAGGGCCTATCCTACGAGCAGTACTTC. Translating it yields CASSPIKREGLSYEQYF. The chain has TRBV11-2 and TRBJ2-7; 10 nucleotides agree with TRBD2. Germline V gene lookup returns CDR1 SGHAT and CDR2 FQNNGV. Trimming took 5 bases from V and 1 from J; bases not matched to a gene: 11. The CDR3 contains 17 residues.

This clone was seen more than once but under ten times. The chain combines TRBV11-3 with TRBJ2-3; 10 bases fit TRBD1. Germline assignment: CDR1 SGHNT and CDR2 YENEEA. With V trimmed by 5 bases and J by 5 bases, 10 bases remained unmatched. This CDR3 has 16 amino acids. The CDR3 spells CASSPGTGARGDTQYF. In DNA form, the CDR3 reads TGTGCCAGCAGCCCCGGGACAGGGGCCCGAGGAGATACGCAGTATTTT.

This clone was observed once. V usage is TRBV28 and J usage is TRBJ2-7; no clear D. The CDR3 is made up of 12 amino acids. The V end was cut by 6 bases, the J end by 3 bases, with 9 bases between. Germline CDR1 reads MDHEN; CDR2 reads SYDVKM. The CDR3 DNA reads TGTGCCAGCAGCTATAGTGTCTACGAGCAGTACTTC. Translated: CASSYSVYEQYF. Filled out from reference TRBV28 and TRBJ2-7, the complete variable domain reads DVKVTQSSRYLVKRTGEKVFLECVQDMDHENMFWYRQDPGLGLRLIYFSYDVKMKEKGDIPEGYSVSREKKERFSLILESASTNQTSMYLCASSYSVYEQYFGPGTRLTVT.

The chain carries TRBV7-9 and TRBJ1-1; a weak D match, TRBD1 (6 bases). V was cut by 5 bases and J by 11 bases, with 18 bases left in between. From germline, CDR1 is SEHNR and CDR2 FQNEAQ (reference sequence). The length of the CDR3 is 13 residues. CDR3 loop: CASSDSRGIEAFF. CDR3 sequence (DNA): TGTGCCAGCAGCGACTCGAGGGGGATAGAGGCTTTCTTT.

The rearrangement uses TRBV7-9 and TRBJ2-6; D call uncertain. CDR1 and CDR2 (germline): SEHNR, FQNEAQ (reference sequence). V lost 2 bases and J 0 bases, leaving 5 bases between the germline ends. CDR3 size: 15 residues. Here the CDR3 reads CASSLPLSGANVLTF. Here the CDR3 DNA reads TGTGCCAGCAGCTTACCTCTCTCTGGGGCCAACGTCCTGACTTTC. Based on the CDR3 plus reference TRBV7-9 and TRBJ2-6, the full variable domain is DTGVSQNPRHKITKRGQNVTFRCDPISEHNRLYWYRQTLGQGPEFLTYFQNEAQLEKSRLLSDRFSAERPKGSFSTLEIQRTEQGDSAMYLCASSLPLSGANVLTFGAGSRLTVL.

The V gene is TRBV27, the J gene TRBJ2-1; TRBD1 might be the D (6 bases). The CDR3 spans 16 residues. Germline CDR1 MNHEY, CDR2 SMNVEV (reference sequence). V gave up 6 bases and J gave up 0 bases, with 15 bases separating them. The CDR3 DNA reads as TGTGCCAGCAGAATACAGGGATCGAGCTCCTACAATGAGCAGTTCTTC. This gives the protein CASRIQGSSSYNEQFF.

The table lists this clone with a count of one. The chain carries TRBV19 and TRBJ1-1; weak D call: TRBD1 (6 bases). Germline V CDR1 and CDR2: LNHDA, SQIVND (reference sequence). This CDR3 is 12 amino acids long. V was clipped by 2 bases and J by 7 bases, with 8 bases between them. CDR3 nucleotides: TGTGCCAGTAGTATAATACAGGGTGAAGCTTTCTTT. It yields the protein CASSIIQGEAFF. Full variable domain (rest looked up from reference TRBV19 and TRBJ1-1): DGGITQSPKYLFRKEGQNVTLSCEQNLNHDAMYWYRQDPGQGLRLIYYSQIVNDFQKGDIAEGYSVSREKKESFPLTVTSAQKNPTAFYLCASSIIQGEAFFGQGTRLTVV.

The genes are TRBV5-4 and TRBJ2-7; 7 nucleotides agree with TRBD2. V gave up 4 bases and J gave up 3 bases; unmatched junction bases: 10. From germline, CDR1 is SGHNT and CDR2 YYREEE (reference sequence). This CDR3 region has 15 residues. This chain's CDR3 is CASSAQGAGSYEQYF. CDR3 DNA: TGTGCCAGCAGCGCCCAGGGAGCGGGGAGCTACGAGCAGTACTTC.

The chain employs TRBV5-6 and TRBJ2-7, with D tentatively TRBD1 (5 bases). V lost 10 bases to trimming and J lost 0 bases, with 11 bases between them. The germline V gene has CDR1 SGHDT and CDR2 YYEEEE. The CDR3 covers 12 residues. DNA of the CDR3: TGTGCCGACAGCGCAGGCTCCTACGAGCAGTACTTC. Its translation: CADSAGSYEQYF.

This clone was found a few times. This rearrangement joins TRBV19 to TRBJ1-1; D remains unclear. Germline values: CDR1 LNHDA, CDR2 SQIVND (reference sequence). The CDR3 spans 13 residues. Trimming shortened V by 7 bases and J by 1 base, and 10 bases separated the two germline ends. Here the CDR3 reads CASIFAGNTEAFF. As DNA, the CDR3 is TGTGCCAGTATATTTGCCGGGAACACTGAAGCTTTCTTT. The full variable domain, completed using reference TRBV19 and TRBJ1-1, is DGGITQSPKYLFRKEGQNVTLSCEQNLNHDAMYWYRQDPGQGLRLIYYSQIVNDFQKGDIAEGYSVSREKKESFPLTVTSAQKNPTAFYLCASIFAGNTEAFFGQGTRLTVV.

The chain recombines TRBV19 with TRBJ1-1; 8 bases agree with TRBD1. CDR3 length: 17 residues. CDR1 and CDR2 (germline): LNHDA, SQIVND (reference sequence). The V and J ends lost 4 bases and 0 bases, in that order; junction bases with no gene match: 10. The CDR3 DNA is TGTGCCAGTAGTACCCGACAGGGGAACTCGATGAACACTGAAGCTTTCTTT. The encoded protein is CASSTRQGNSMNTEAFF. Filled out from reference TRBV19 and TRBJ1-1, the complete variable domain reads DGGITQSPKYLFRKEGQNVTLSCEQNLNHDAMYWYRQDPGQGLRLIYYSQIVNDFQKGDIAEGYSVSREKKESFPLTVTSAQKNPTAFYLCASSTRQGNSMNTEAFFGQGTRLTVV.

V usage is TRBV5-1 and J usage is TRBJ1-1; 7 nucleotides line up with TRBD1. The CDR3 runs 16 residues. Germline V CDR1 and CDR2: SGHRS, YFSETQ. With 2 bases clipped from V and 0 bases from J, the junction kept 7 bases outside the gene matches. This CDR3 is CASSLQGNRMNTEAFF. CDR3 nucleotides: TGCGCCAGCAGCTTACAGGGGAACCGCATGAACACTGAAGCTTTCTTT.

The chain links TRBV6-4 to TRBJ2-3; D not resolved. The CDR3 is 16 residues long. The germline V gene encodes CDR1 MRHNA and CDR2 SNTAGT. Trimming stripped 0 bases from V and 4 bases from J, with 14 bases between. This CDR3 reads CASSDSPDSVSDTQYF. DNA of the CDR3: TGTGCCAGCAGTGACTCCCCAGACTCCGTTTCAGATACGCAGTATTTT.

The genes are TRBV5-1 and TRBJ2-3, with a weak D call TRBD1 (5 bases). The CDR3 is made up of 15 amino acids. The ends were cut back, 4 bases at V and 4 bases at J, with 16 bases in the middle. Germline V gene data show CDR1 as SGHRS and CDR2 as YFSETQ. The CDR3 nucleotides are TGCGCCAGCAGCCCCCGAACAGGAGCAGCAGATACGCAGTATTTT. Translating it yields CASSPRTGAADTQYF. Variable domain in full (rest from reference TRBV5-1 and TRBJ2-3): KAGVTQTPRYLIKTRGQQVTLSCSPISGHRSVSWYQQTPGQGLQFLFEYFSETQRNKGNFPGRFSGRQFSNSRSEMNVSTLELGDSALYLCASSPRTGAADTQYFGPGTRLTVL.

CDR3 loop: CASSTSLEGYDQPQHF. CDR3 coding DNA: TGTGCCAGCAGTACGTCCTTGGAGGGATACGATCAGCCCCAGCATTTT. The rearrangement links TRBV27 to TRBJ1-5, with D unclear. Looked up from germline, CDR1 is MNHEY and CDR2 is SMNVEV (reference sequence). Trimming stripped 5 bases from V and 5 bases from J, with 19 bases between. The CDR3 contains 16 residues.

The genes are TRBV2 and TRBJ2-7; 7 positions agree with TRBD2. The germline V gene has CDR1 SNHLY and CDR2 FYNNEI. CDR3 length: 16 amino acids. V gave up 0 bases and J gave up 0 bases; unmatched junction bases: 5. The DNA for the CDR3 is TGTGCCAGCAGTGAAGCGCCCGGGGGGAGCTCCTACGAGCAGTACTTC. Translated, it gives CASSEAPGGSSYEQYF.

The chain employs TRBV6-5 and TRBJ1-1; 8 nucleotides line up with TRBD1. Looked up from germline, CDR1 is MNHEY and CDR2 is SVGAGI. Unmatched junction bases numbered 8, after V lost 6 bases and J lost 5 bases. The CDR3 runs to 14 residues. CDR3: CASSRGQGATEAFF. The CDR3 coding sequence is TGTGCCAGCAGCCGGGGGCAGGGGGCTACTGAAGCTTTCTTT.

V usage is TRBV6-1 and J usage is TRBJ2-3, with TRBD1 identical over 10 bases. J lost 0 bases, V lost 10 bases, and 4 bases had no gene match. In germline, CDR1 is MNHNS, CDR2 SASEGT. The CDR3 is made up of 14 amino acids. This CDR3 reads CATTGGHSTDTQYF. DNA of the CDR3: TGTGCCACGACAGGGGGCCATAGCACAGATACGCAGTATTTT.

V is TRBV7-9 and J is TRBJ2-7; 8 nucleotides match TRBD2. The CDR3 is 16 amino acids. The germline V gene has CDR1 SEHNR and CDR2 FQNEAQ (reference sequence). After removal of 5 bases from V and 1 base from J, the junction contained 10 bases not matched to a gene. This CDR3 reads CASSRGSGRNSYEQYF. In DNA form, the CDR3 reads TGTGCCAGCAGCCGGGGGAGCGGGAGAAATTCCTACGAGCAGTACTTC. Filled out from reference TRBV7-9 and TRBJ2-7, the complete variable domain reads DTGVSQNPRHKITKRGQNVTFRCDPISEHNRLYWYRQTLGQGPEFLTYFQNEAQLEKSRLLSDRFSAERPKGSFSTLEIQRTEQGDSAMYLCASSRGSGRNSYEQYFGPGTRLTVT.